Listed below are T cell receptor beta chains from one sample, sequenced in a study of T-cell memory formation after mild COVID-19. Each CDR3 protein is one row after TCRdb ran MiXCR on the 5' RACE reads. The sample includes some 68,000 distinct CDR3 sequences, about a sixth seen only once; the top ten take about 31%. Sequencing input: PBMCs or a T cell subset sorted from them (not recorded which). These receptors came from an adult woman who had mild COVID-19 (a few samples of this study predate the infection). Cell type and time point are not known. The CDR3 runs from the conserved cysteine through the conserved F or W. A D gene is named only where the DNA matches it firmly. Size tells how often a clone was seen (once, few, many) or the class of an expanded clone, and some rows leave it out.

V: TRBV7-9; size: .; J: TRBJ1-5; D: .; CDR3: CASSLVAGPHGSNQPQHF; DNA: TGTGCCAGCAGCTTAGTCGCGGGACCTCATGGAAGCAATCAGCCCCAGCATTTT
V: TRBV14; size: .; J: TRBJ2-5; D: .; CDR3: CASSQDRRGQETKYF; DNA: TGTGCCAGCAGCCAAGATCGTCGGGGGCAAGAGACCAAGTACTTC
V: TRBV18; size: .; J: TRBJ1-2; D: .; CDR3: CASSSPEGGANYGYTF; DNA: TGTGCCAGCTCATCCCCGGAGGGGGGCGCGAACTATGGCTACACCTTC
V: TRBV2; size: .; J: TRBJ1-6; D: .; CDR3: CASSEPNLDSPLHF; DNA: TGTGCCAGCAGTGAACCGAATCTGGATTCACCCCTCCACTTT
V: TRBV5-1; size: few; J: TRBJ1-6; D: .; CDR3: CASSFNTSPLHF; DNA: TGCGCCAGCAGCTTTAACACCTCACCCCTCCACTTT
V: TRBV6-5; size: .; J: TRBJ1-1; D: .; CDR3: CASSYSITGNTEAFF; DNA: TGTGCCAGCAGTTACTCGATTACAGGGAATACTGAAGCTTTCTTT
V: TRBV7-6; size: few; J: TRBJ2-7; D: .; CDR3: CASSLFSSYEQYF; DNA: TGTGCCAGCAGCTTATTCAGCTCCTACGAGCAGTACTTC
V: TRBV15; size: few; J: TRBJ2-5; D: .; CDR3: CATSRSRASATDF; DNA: TGTGCCACCAGCAGATCTAGGGCCTCCGCAACAGACTTC
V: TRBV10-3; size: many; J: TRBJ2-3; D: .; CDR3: CAIRTLSEQVSADTQYF; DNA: TGTGCCATCAGGACCCTCTCTGAACAAGTTTCCGCAGATACGCAGTATTTT
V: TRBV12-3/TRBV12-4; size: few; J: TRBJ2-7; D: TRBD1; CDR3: CASSFAGTGGYEQYF; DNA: TGTGCCAGCAGTTTCGCCGGGACAGGGGGCTACGAGCAGTACTTC
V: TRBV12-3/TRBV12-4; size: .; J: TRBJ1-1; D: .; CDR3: CASSLGDVNTEAFF; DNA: TGTGCCAGCAGTTTAGGGGACGTGAACACTGAAGCTTTCTTT
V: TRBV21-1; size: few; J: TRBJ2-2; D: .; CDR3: CASSPPHPLYTGELFF; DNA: TGTGCCAGCAGTCCTCCCCACCCTCTCTACACCGGGGAGCTGTTTTTT
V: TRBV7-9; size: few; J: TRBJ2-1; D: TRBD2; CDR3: CASKAGYEQFF; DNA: TGTGCCAGCAAAGCGGGATATGAGCAGTTCTTC
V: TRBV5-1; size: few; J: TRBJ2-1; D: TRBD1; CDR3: CASSTPTTGGNEQFF; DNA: TGCGCCAGCAGCACCCCAACGACAGGGGGCAATGAGCAGTTCTTC
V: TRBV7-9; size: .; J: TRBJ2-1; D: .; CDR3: CASSKTTPTGEQFF; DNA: TGTGCCAGCAGTAAGACTACCCCGACCGGGGAGCAGTTCTTC
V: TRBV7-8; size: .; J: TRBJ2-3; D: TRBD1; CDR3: CASSLGTGDTDTQYF; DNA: TGTGCCAGCAGCTTAGGAACAGGGGATACAGATACGCAGTATTTT
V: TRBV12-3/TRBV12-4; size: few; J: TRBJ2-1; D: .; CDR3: CASSPPLGNEQFF; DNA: TGTGCCAGCAGTCCGCCCCTGGGCAATGAGCAGTTCTTC
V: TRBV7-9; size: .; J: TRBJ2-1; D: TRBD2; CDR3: CASSSERGSYNEQFF; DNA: TGTGCCAGCAGCTCCGAGCGGGGCTCCTACAATGAGCAGTTCTTC
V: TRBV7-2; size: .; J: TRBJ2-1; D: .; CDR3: CASSSYHHSTGLRVNEQFF; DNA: TGTGCCAGCAGCTCCTACCACCACTCTACAGGATTGAGGGTCAATGAGCAGTTCTTC
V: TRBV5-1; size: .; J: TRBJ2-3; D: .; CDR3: CASTFGLDSTDTQYF; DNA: TGCGCCAGCACCTTCGGTTTGGATAGCACAGATACTCAGTATTTT
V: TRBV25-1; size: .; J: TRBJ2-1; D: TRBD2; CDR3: CASSDFPSGTYNEQFF; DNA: TGTGCCAGCAGTGATTTCCCTAGCGGGACCTACAATGAGCAGTTCTTC
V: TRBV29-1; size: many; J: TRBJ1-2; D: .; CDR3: CSVEAHDYGYTF; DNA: TGCAGCGTTGAGGCGCACGACTATGGCTACACCTTC
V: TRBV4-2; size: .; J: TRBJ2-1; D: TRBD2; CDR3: CASSQEGTSGWNEQFF; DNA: TGTGCCAGCAGCCAAGAGGGGACTAGCGGGTGGAATGAGCAGTTCTTC
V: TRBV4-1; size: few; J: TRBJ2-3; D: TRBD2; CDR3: CASSQEPAGVTDTQYF; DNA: TGCGCCAGCAGCCAAGAGCCAGCGGGGGTCACCGATACGCAGTATTTT
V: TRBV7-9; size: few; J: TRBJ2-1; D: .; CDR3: CASSFLRGNNEQFF; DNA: TGTGCCAGCAGCTTCTTGAGGGGTAACAATGAGCAGTTCTTC
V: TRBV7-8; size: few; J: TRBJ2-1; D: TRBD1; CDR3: CASSPGPDRGPPDGQFF; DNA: TGTGCCAGCAGCCCTGGACCCGACAGGGGGCCTCCCGACGGGCAGTTCTTC
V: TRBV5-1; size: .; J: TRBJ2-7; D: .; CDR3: CASSWFTGPYEQYF; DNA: TGCGCCAGCAGCTGGTTCACAGGTCCCTACGAGCAGTACTTC
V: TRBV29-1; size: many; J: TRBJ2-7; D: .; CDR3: CSVEGSYEQYF; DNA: TGCAGCGTTGAGGGGAGCTACGAGCAGTACTTC
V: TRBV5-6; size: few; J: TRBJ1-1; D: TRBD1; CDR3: CASSLQGRQNTEAFF; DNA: TGTGCCAGCAGCCTACAGGGGCGGCAGAACACTGAAGCTTTCTTT
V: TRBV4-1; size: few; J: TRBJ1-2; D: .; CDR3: CASSQSAGSGYGYTF; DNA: TGCGCCAGCAGCCAATCCGCAGGCTCGGGGTATGGCTACACCTTC
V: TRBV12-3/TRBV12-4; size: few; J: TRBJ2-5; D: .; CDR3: CASSRQWGETQYF; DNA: TGTGCCAGCAGCCGACAGTGGGGAGAGACCCAGTACTTC
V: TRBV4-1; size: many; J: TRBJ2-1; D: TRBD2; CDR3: CASSQENRGGASQFF; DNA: TGCGCCAGCAGCCAAGAAAACCGGGGAGGGGCGTCTCAGTTCTTC
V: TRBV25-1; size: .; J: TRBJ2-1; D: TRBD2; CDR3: CATSSGGLYNEQFF; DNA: TGTGCCACCTCCAGCGGGGGTCTTTACAATGAGCAGTTCTTC
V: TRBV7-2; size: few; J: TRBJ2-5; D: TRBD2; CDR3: CASSLEVLAGGPGETQYF; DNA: TGTGCCAGCAGCTTAGAGGTGCTAGCGGGAGGGCCGGGGGAGACCCAGTACTTC
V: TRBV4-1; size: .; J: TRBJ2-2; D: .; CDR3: CASSQGSGNTGELFF; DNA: TGCGCCAGCAGCCAAGGGTCGGGGAACACCGGGGAGCTGTTTTTT
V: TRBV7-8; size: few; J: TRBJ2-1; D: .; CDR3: CASSLLNEQFF; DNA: TGTGCCAGCAGCTTGCTCAATGAGCAGTTCTTC
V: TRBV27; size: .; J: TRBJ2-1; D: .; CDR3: CASTPGGTGRYNEQFF; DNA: TGTGCCAGCACACCGGGGGGGACAGGGCGATACAATGAGCAGTTCTTC
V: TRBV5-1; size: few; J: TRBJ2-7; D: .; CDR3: CARGQAETYEQYF; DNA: TGCGCCAGGGGGCAAGCGGAGACTTACGAGCAGTACTTC
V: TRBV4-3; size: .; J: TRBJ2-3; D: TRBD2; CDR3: CASSPRTSGTTTDTQYF; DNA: TGCGCCAGCAGCCCCCGGACTAGCGGGACGACCACAGATACGCAGTATTTT
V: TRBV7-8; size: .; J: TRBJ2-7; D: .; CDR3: CASSLLDSSYEQYF; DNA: TGTGCCAGCAGCTTACTGGACAGCTCCTACGAGCAGTACTTC
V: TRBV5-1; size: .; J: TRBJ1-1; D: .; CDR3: CASSLGQSDYTEAFF; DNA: TGCGCCAGCAGCTTGGGTCAGAGTGACTACACTGAAGCTTTCTTT
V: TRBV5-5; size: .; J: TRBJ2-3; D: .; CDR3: CASSSTRALSTDTQYF; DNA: TGTGCCAGCAGCTCTACCCGGGCCCTTAGCACAGATACGCAGTATTTT